The 7 T cell receptor beta chains listed next were all sequenced from one sample in a study of CD8+ T cells in alopecia areata. Treatment noted: oral pan-JAK inhibitor, 5-10 mg twice daily. RNA was isolated and reverse transcribed to cDNA, the sequencing template. The table came from immunoSEQ multiplex PCR; TCRdb's copy has only in-frame clones and leaves some out. Here the sample spans about 90,000 clones, 44% being singletons. The sequencing used CD8+ T cells sorted from blood, collected at week 24, from a patient treated with tofacitinib. The receptors were gathered from a human donor with alopecia areata.

CDR3 region: CSVVGNEQFF. Here the CDR3 DNA reads TGCAGCGTTGTAGGCAATGAGCAGTTCTTC. The chain links TRBV29-1 to TRBJ2-1; D not certain. The CDR3 is 10 residues long. Trimming shortened V by 4 bases and J by 6 bases, and 4 bases separated the two germline ends. Per germline, CDR1 SQVTM and CDR2 ANQGSEA.

Comment on this clone: The sample contains more than one DNA sequence encoding this CDR3. The chain joins TRBV20-1 to TRBJ2-1; D remains ambiguous. Trimming pared 3 bases from V and 5 bases from J, leaving 5 bases between. Germline assignment: CDR1 DFQATT and CDR2 SNEGSKA (reference sequence). The CDR3 consists of 11 residues. DNA for the CDR3: TGCAGTGCTAGCGGTAACAATGAGCAGTTCTTC. It specifies CSASGNNEQFF.

This clone appeared a few times. The chain is built from TRBV9 and TRBJ2-5; D gene uncertain. Germline CDR1 SGDLS, CDR2 YYNGEE. Trimming pared 0 bases from V and 4 bases from J, leaving 7 bases between. The CDR3 is made up of 13 amino acids. The CDR3 is CASSVDPAETQYF. The DNA of the CDR3 is TGTGCCAGCAGCGTAGACCCGGCAGAGACCCAGTACTTC.

This clone came up a few times. The rearrangement joins TRBV2 to TRBJ2-7; tentative D call: TRBD2 (5 bases). Germline loops: CDR1 SNHLY, CDR2 FYNNEI. This CDR3 is 15 amino acids long. Trimming left V 10 bases short and J 3 bases short, with 22 bases between. The CDR3 reads CATTSEEDPNYEQYF. The CDR3 DNA sequence: TGTGCCACTACCTCGGAGGAGGATCCTAACTACGAGCAGTACTTC.

The J gene is TRBJ2-1, the V gene TRBV6-1, with TRBD2 identical over 14 bases. In germline, CDR1 is MNHNS, CDR2 SASEGT. There are 19 residues in the CDR3. Trimming at V came to 4 bases and at J to 3 bases, leaving 11 bases not matched to a gene. CDR3 in DNA: TGTGCCAGCAGTGGCCACAAACGGACTAGCGGGAGGTTCTACAATGAGCAGTTCTTC. Amino acids: CASSGHKRTSGRFYNEQFF.

The V and J genes are TRBV5-6 and TRBJ2-7; D uncertain. CDR1 is SGHDT, CDR2 YYEEEE, per germline. Trimming left V 0 bases short and J 4 bases short, with 5 bases between. The CDR3 consists of 12 residues. In DNA, the CDR3 is TGTGCCAGCAGCTTGGGTGGGTACGAGCAGTACTTC. This translates into CASSLGGYEQYF.

The chain links TRBV5-1 to TRBJ2-3; 7 bases are shared with TRBD1. The CDR3 runs 13 residues. Germline V gene lookup returns CDR1 SGHRS and CDR2 YFSETQ. V was pared by 7 bases and J by 5 bases, with 7 bases of the junction left unmatched. The CDR3 DNA is TGCGCCAGCCAGACAGGGTTAGTAGATACGCAGTATTTT. This sequence encodes CASQTGLVDTQYF.